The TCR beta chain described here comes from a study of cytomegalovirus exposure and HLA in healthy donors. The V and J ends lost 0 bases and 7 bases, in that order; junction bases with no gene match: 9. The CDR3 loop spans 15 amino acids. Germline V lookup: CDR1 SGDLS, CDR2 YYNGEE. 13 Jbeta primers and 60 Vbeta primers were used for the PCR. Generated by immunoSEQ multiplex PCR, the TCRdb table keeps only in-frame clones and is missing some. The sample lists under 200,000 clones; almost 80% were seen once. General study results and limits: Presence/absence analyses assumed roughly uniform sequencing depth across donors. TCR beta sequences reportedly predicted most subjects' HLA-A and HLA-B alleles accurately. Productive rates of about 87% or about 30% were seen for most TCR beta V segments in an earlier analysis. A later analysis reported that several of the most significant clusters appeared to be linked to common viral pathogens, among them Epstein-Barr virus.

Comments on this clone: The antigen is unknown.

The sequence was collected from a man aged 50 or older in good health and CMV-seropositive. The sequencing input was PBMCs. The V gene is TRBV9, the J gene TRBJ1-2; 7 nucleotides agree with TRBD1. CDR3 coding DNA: TGTGCCAGCAGCGTAGCTATAGGGGGCGCGGGTGGCTACACCTTC. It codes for CASSVAIGGAGGYTF. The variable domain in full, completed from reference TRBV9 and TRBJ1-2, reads DSGVTQTPKHLITATGQRVTLRCSPRSGDLSVYWYQQSLDQGLQFLIQYYNGEERAKGNILERFSAQQFPDLHSELNLSSLELGDSALYFCASSVAIGGAGGYTFGSGTRLTVV.